The T cell receptor beta chain described here comes from a study of cytomegalovirus exposure and HLA in healthy donors. Study context: An earlier analysis identified 120 million or so unique TCR beta sequences in 150 million to 200 million T cells.

In the PCR, 60 Vbeta and 13 Jbeta primers were used. Sequenced by immunoSEQ multiplex PCR; TCRdb stores in-frame clones only, minus some. The table shows about 120,000 clones, with less than 85% occurring only once. General study findings and limits: In a later analysis, specific HLA alleles were associated with under 20,000 TCR beta sequences at a 0.05 false discovery rate. Cytomegalovirus status was reportedly diagnosed by the classifier with high specificity and sensitivity.

Healthy bone marrow donors made up the donors. On this clone: The antigen is undetermined.

J gave up 9 bases and V 0 bases, and 8 bases lay outside the gene matches. The CDR3 spans 14 residues. Germline V gene data show CDR1 as SGHRS and CDR2 as YFSETQ. The receptor was isolated from a young man in good health and CMV-seropositive. Specimen: PBMCs. This chain links TRBV5-1 with TRBJ1-2; 7 bases are a match to TRBD1. CDR3 sequence: CASSLEPQGFRYTF. The CDR3 DNA reads as TGCGCCAGCAGCTTGGAGCCACAGGGGTTTCGCTACACCTTC.